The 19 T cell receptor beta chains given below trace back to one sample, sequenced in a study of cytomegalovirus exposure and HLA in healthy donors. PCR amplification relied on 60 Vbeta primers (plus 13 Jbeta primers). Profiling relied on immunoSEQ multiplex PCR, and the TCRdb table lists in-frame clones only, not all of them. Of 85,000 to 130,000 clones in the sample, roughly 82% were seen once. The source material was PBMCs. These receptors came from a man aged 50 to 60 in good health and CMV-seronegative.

The CDR3 protein is CASSTGTEASPLHF. DNA of the CDR3: TGCGCCAGCAGTACCGGGACAGAGGCTTCACCCCTCCACTTT. The J gene is TRBJ1-6, the V gene TRBV10-1, with 7 bases matching TRBD1. CDR3 size: 14 residues. V shed 5 bases and J 9 bases; nucleotides not matched to a gene: 7. Looked up from germline, CDR1 is WNHNN and CDR2 is SYGVQD (reference sequence).

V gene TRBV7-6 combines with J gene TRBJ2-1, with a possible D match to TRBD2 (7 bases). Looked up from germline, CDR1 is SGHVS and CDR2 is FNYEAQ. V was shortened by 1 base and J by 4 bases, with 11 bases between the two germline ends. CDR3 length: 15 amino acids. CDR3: CASSLEGGAYNEQFF. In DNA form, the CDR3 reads TGTGCCAGCAGCTTAGAAGGGGGGGCTTACAATGAGCAGTTCTTC.

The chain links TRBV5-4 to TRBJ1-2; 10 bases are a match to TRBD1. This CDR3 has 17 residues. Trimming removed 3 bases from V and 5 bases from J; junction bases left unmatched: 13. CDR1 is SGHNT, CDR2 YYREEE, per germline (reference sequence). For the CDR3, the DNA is TGTGCCAGCAGCTGGGGGGGGACAGGGGCCACCTCGTATGGCTACACCTTC. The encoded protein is CASSWGGTGATSYGYTF.

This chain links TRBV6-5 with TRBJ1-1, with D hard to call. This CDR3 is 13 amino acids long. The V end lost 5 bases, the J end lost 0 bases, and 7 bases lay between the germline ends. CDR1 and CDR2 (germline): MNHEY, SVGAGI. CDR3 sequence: CASSRTVNTEAFF. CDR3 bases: TGTGCCAGCAGTCGAACAGTGAACACTGAAGCTTTCTTT.

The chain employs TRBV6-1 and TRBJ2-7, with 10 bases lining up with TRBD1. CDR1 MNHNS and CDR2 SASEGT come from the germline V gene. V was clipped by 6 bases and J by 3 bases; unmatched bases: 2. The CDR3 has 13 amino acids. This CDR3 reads CASRGQGFYEQYV. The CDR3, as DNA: TGTGCCAGCAGGGGACAGGGGTTCTACGAGCAGTACGTC.

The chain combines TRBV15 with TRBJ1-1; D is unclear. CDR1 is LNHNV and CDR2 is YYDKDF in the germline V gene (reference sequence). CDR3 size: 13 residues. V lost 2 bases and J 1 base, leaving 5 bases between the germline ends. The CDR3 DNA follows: TGTGCCACCAGCAGACAGTGGAACACTGAAGCTTTCTTT. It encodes CATSRQWNTEAFF.

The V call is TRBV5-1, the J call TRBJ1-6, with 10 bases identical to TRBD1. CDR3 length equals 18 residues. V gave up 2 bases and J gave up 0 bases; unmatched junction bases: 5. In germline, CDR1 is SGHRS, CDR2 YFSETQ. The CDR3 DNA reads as TGCGCCAGCAGCTTAGGACAGGGGGACCTCTCCTATAATTCACCCCTCCACTTT. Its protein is CASSLGQGDLSYNSPLHF.

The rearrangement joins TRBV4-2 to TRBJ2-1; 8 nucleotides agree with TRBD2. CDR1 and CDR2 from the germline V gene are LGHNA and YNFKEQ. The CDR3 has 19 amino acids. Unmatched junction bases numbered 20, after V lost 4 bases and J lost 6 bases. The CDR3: CASSLSGRGGRGTTNEQFF. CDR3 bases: TGTGCCAGCAGCCTCTCCGGGAGGGGGGGAAGGGGGACAACCAATGAGCAGTTCTTC.

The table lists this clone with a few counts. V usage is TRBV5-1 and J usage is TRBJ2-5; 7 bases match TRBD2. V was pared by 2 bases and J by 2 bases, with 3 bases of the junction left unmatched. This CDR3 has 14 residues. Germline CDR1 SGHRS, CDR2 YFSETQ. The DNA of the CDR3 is TGCGCCAGCAGCTTCGGGACTACTCAAGAGACCCAGTACTTC. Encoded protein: CASSFGTTQETQYF.

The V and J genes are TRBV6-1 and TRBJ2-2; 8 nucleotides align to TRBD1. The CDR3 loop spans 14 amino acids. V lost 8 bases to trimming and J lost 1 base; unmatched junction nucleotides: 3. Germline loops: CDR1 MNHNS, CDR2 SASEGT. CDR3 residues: CASGDRGNTGELFF. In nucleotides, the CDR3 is TGTGCCAGCGGAGACAGGGGGAACACCGGGGAGCTGTTTTTT.

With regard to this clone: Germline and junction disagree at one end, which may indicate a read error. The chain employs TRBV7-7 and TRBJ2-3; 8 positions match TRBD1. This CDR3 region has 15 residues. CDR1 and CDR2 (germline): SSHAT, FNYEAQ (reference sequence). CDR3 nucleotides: TGTGCTAGCAGCGTCGGGACAGGCGGGACAGATACGCAGTATTTT. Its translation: CASSVGTGGTDTQYF.

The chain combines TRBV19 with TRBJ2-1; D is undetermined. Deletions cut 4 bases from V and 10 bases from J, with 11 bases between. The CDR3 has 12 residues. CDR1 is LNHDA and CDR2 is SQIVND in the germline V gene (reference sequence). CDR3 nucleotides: TGTGCCAGTAGTACCGGCCCCGGGGAGCAGTTCTTC. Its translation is CASSTGPGEQFF.

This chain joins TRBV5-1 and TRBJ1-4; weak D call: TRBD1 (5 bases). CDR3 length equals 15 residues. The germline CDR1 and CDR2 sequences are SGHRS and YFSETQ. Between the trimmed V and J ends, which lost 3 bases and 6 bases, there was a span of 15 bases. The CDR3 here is CASSWTLQADEKLFF. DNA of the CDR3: TGCGCCAGCAGCTGGACCTTACAGGCCGATGAAAAACTGTTTTTT.

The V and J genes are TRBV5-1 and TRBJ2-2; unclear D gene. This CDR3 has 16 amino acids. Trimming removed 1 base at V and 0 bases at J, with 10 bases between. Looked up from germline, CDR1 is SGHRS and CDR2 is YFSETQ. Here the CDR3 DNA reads TGCGCCAGCAGCTTGCGACTGCTCGCGAACACCGGGGAGCTGTTTTTT. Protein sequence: CASSLRLLANTGELFF.

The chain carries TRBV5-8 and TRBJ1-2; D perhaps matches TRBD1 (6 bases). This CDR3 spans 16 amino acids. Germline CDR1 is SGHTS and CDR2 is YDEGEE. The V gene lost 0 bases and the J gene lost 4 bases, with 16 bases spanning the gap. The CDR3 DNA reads TGTGCCAGCAGCTTGGGATCGACAGGATCGCCCTATGGCTACACCTTC. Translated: CASSLGSTGSPYGYTF.

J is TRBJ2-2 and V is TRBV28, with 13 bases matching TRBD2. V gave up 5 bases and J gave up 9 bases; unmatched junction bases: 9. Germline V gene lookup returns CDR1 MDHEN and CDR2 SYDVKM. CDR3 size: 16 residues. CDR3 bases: TGTGCCAGCAGTGCCACTAGCGGGGGGGCGCACCGGGAGCTGTTTTTT. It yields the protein CASSATSGGAHRELFF. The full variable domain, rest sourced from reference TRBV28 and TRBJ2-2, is DVKVTQSSRYLVKRTGEKVFLECVQDMDHENMFWYRQDPGLGLRLIYFSYDVKMKEKGDIPEGYSVSREKKERFSLILESASTNQTSMYLCASSATSGGAHRELFFGEGSRLTVL.

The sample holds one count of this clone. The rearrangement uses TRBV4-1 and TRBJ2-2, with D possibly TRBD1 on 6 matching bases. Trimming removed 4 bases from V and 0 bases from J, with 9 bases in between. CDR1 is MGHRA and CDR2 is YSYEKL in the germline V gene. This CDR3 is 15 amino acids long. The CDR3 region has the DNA TGCGCCAGCAGCCGACAGGCCGCGAACACCGGGGAGCTGTTTTTT. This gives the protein CASSRQAANTGELFF.

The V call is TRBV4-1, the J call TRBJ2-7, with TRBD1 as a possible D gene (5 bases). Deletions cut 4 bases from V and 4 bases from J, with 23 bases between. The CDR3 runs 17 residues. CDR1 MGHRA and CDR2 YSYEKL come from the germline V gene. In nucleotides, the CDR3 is TGCGCCAGCAGCCGAACCGGTGGGGCGTCCTACCCTTACGAGCAGTACGTC. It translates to CASSRTGGASYPYEQYV.

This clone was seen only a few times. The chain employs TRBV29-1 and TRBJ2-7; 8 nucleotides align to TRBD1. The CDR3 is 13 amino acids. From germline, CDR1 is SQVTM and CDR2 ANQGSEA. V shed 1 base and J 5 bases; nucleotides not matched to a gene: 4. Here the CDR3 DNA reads TGCAGCGTTGAAGGACAGGGGAGCAACGAGCAGTACTTC. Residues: CSVEGQGSNEQYF.